One sample yielded the 29 T cell receptor beta chains listed below, sequenced in a study of T cells after yellow fever vaccination. TCRdb itself ran the 5' RACE reads through MiXCR, one entry per CDR3 protein. The repertoire holds hundreds of thousands of distinct CDR3 sequences, with roughly 12% as singletons. The sample here was PBMCs, taken on the day of the yellow fever booster vaccination. These receptors all come from a man aged 25 to 40 who received the YFV17D yellow fever vaccine.

This clonotype came up a few times. The V call is TRBV5-1, the J call TRBJ1-2, with no clear D. The ends were cut back, 4 bases at V and 4 bases at J, with 14 bases in the middle. Germline V lookup: CDR1 SGHRS, CDR2 YFSETQ. The CDR3 runs to 14 residues. CDR3 in DNA: TGCGCCAGCAGCGTCACGGCAGGAGGCTATGGCTACACCTTC. Protein: CASSVTAGGYGYTF.

This clonotype showed up just a few times. The chain has TRBV20-1 and TRBJ2-1; D uncertain. V lost 0 bases to trimming and J lost 0 bases, with 6 bases between them. Per the germline V gene, CDR1 is DFQATT and CDR2 is SNEGSKA (reference sequence). This CDR3 is 14 amino acids long. CDR3 nucleotide sequence: TGCAGTGCTAGAGATGGCTTCTCCTACAATGAGCAGTTCTTC. It translates to CSARDGFSYNEQFF.

The chain links TRBV7-2 to TRBJ2-3; a weak D match, TRBD1 (5 bases). This CDR3 has 15 amino acids. Germline V gene data show CDR1 as SGHTA and CDR2 as FQGNSA. The ends were cut back, 1 base at V and 3 bases at J, with 11 bases in the middle. CDR3 nucleotide sequence: TGTGCCAGCAGCTTAGTTAGGGGCTGGACAGATACGCAGTATTTT. It yields the protein CASSLVRGWTDTQYF.

J is TRBJ2-7 and V is TRBV5-1; 7 bases are a match to TRBD1. Looked up from germline, CDR1 is SGHRS and CDR2 is YFSETQ. The CDR3 is 14 amino acids. The V segment lost 7 bases and the J segment 6 bases; nucleotides outside the gene matches: 13. The CDR3 loop reads CASARRDPGGEQYF. The DNA of the CDR3 is TGCGCCAGCGCACGCAGGGACCCAGGGGGCGAGCAGTACTTC.

The chain combines TRBV12-3 or TRBV12-4 with TRBJ2-2, with a possible D match to TRBD2 (6 bases). This CDR3 region has 17 residues. V lost 5 bases, J lost 6 bases, and 22 bases lay in between. The CDR3 spells CASSPQSGRLEAGELFF. The CDR3 region has the DNA TGTGCCAGCAGTCCCCAGAGCGGGCGCCTTGAAGCCGGGGAGCTGTTTTTT.

This clonotype was observed a handful of times. The rearrangement uses TRBV7-2 and TRBJ2-7; no reliable D call. Trimming stripped 2 bases from V and 2 bases from J, with 13 bases between. Germline CDR1 is SGHTA and CDR2 is FQGNSA. This CDR3 region has 15 residues. In DNA form, the CDR3 reads TGTGCCAGCAGCTTAAGCCCCCCAAGGGCCTACGAGCAGTACTTC. Amino acid sequence: CASSLSPPRAYEQYF.

The chain couples TRBV11-2 to TRBJ2-1, with D unclear. The length of the CDR3 is 15 residues. Trimming took off 2 bases at V and 7 bases at J, with 15 bases between the two ends. The germline gives CDR1 SGHAT, CDR2 FQNNGV. The CDR3 nucleotides are TGTGCCAGCAGCTTAATAGGCGGCAGTAATAATGAGCAGTTCTTC. This encodes CASSLIGGSNNEQFF.

This clonotype has a handful of counts. The chain links TRBV18 to TRBJ2-4, with D perhaps given as TRBD1 or TRBD2 (5 bases each). CDR1 and CDR2 from the germline V gene are KGHSH and LQKENI. The CDR3 sequence is 18 residues long. Between the trimmed V and J ends, which lost 0 bases and 9 bases, there was a span of 24 bases. The CDR3 DNA reads TGTGCCAGCTCACCACCGGGATTGACAGAAGGAAAAGGAGGCATTCAGTACTTC. Its translation is CASSPPGLTEGKGGIQYF.

This clonotype was observed a handful of times. The gene calls are TRBV23-1 and TRBJ2-2, with 12 nucleotides matching TRBD2. TRBV23-1 is flagged as an ORF with uncertain function. The CDR3 length is 17 residues. With 7 bases clipped from V and 4 bases from J, the junction kept 10 bases outside the gene matches. The CDR3 bases are TGCGCCAGCACCCCACCCCCGACTAGCGGGAGCACCGGGGAGCTGTTTTTT. Translation gives CASTPPPTSGSTGELFF.

This chain uses TRBV4-3 with TRBJ2-5; D is ambiguous. CDR1 is LGHNA and CDR2 is YSLEER in the germline V gene. V lost 0 bases and J 4 bases, leaving 12 bases between the germline ends. The CDR3 is 15 amino acids. Written as DNA, the CDR3 is TGCGCCAGCAGCCAAGATGCCAGGCTCGGAGAGACCCAGTACTTC. This codes for CASSQDARLGETQYF.

This chain uses TRBV7-6 with TRBJ2-1; D could derive from TRBD1 or TRBD2 (5 bases each). The CDR3 runs to 18 residues. With 5 bases removed from V and 5 bases from J, the gap between germline ends came to 25 bases. Germline lookup yields CDR1 SGHVS and CDR2 FNYEAQ. In nucleotides, the CDR3 is TGTGCCAGCAGCGCCGGGACCTTTCCTTACCCAGACAACAATGAGCAGTTCTTC. Its translation is CASSAGTFPYPDNNEQFF.

The rearrangement uses TRBV20-1 and TRBJ1-5, with 10 bases fitting TRBD1. The V segment lost 5 bases and the J segment 5 bases; nucleotides outside the gene matches: 6. Germline V lookup: CDR1 DFQATT, CDR2 SNEGSKA (reference sequence). This CDR3 comprises 14 residues. Written as DNA, the CDR3 is TGCAGTGCTGCCCGGACAGGGGGGGATCAGCCCCAGCATTTT. Its protein is CSAARTGGDQPQHF.

The genes are TRBV7-3 and TRBJ2-2, with 8 positions matching TRBD2. CDR1 and CDR2 from the germline V gene are SGHTA and FQGTGA. The V and J ends lost 8 bases and 4 bases, in that order; junction bases with no gene match: 6. The length of the CDR3 is 14 residues. The CDR3 protein is CASGERESTGELFF. The DNA for the CDR3 is TGTGCCAGCGGGGAGCGGGAGAGCACCGGGGAGCTGTTTTTT.

This clonotype was observed a handful of times. V is TRBV18 and J is TRBJ2-7; D uncertain. The CDR3 extends over 14 amino acids. The germline gives CDR1 KGHSH, CDR2 LQKENI. Trimming cost V 0 bases and J 7 bases, with 13 bases left between them. The DNA for the CDR3 is TGTGCCAGCTCACCACCTCAAAGGGTGAGGGAGCAGTACTTC. Its protein is CASSPPQRVREQYF.

This clonotype was picked up a small number of times. CDR3 bases: TGTGCCAGCAGTTTATCAGGAGACAGGGGGGCGTCCGGGGAGCTGTTTTTT. Its protein is CASSLSGDRGASGELFF. This sequence joins TRBV12-3 or TRBV12-4 and TRBJ2-2; 9 bases align to TRBD1. The CDR3 covers 17 residues. Unmatched junction bases numbered 10, after V lost 2 bases and J lost 6 bases.

Comments on this clonotype: Germline and junction disagree at one end, which may indicate a read error. The rearrangement joins TRBV7-2 to TRBJ2-1; D gene uncertain. The CDR3 has 14 amino acids. Germline V gives CDR1 SGHTA, CDR2 FQGNSA. Written as DNA, the CDR3 is TGTGCCAGCACCTTACGCCTTGCCTACAATGAGCAGTTCTTC. Translation gives CASTLRLAYNEQFF.

The rearrangement links TRBV15 to TRBJ2-7; 8 nucleotides align to TRBD2. The V segment lost 4 bases and the J segment 6 bases; nucleotides outside the gene matches: 2. The CDR3 is 12 amino acids. Germline CDR1 and CDR2: LNHNV and YYDKDF (reference sequence). The CDR3 here is CATSIAGREQYF. The CDR3 coding sequence is TGTGCCACCAGCATAGCGGGACGCGAGCAGTACTTC.

The chain links TRBV20-1 to TRBJ2-7; D call uncertain. The CDR3 covers 13 residues. V gave up 4 bases and J gave up 1 base, with 11 bases separating them. Germline CDR1 DFQATT, CDR2 SNEGSKA (reference sequence). The DNA for the CDR3 is TGCAGTGCTACCGGTGGGCCTTCCTACGAGCAGTACTTC. Protein sequence: CSATGGPSYEQYF.

This clonotype appeared many times. V is TRBV20-1 and J is TRBJ2-7; 7 bases fit TRBD1. This CDR3 contains 13 residues. Trimming at V came to 2 bases and at J to 6 bases, leaving 7 bases not matched to a gene. CDR1 DFQATT and CDR2 SNEGSKA come from the germline V gene (reference sequence). CDR3 DNA sequence: TGCAGTGCTAGAAGGGACAGCCCCCTCGAGCAGTACTTC. This translates into CSARRDSPLEQYF.

The chain links TRBV7-8 to TRBJ2-5; the D gene could be TRBD1 or TRBD2 (5 bases each). In germline, CDR1 is SGHVS, CDR2 FQNEAQ. The CDR3 loop spans 16 amino acids. The V end was cut by 3 bases, the J end by 7 bases, with 21 bases between. CDR3 DNA sequence: TGTGCCAGCAGCTTGGGACGGGAAGGCCCAGAGGGGACCCAGTACTTC. As protein: CASSLGREGPEGTQYF.

The chain employs TRBV11-2 and TRBJ2-1, with 8 bases matching TRBD2. This CDR3 region has 14 residues. Trimming removed 6 bases from V and 7 bases from J; junction bases left unmatched: 8. Per the germline V gene, CDR1 is SGHAT and CDR2 is FQNNGV. CDR3 nucleotides: TGTGCCAGCAGTCAGTCTAGCGGGTTTAATGAGCAGTTCTTC. The encoded protein is CASSQSSGFNEQFF.

This clonotype was recorded at least ten times. This rearrangement joins TRBV7-2 to TRBJ2-5; TRBD1 might be the D (6 bases). The germline V and J ends were trimmed by 8 bases and 5 bases, with 18 bases remaining between them. Germline CDR1 is SGHTA and CDR2 is FQGNSA. The CDR3 extends over 14 amino acids. The CDR3 spells CASALGTRGETQYF. In nucleotides, the CDR3 is TGTGCCAGCGCTCTTGGGACACGGGGTGAGACCCAGTACTTC. The full variable domain, its missing parts supplied by reference TRBV7-2 and TRBJ2-5, is GAGVSQSPSNKVTEKGKDVELRCDPISGHTALYWYRQSLGQGLEFLIYFQGNSAPDKSGLPSDRFSAERTGGSVSTLTIQRTQQEDSAVYLCASALGTRGETQYFGPGTRLLVL.

This clonotype was found a few times. The chain combines TRBV20-1 with TRBJ2-7; perhaps D is TRBD1 or TRBD2 (5 bases each). There are 16 residues in the CDR3. Germline V gene sequence: CDR1 DFQATT, CDR2 SNEGSKA (reference sequence). V lost 1 base and J 6 bases, leaving 22 bases between the germline ends. CDR3 loop: CSARGTEGLQFGEQYF. The CDR3 region has the DNA TGCAGTGCTAGAGGGACCGAGGGGCTGCAATTCGGCGAGCAGTACTTC.

The chain combines TRBV6-2 or TRBV6-3 with TRBJ1-2; a possible D gene is TRBD1 (6 bases). From germline, CDR1 is MNHEY and CDR2 SVGEGT. CDR3 length: 21 residues. With 2 bases removed from V and 0 bases from J, the gap between germline ends came to 28 bases. CDR3 in DNA: TGTGCCAGCAGTTACACTTTGGGGACACGAGGGGTAATGGGGCCTAACTATGGCTACACCTTC. It translates to CASSYTLGTRGVMGPNYGYTF.

This clonotype has just a few counts. This chain connects TRBV20-1 to TRBJ2-3; TRBD2 agrees at 7 bases. Germline V gene data show CDR1 as DFQATT and CDR2 as SNEGSKA (reference sequence). V lost 7 bases and J lost 5; bases outside the gene matches: 12. The CDR3 length is 14 residues. The CDR3: CSGQKGGSLDTQYF. The CDR3 region has the DNA TGCAGTGGACAGAAGGGCGGGAGTCTAGATACGCAGTATTTT.

This clonotype was picked up a small number of times. This rearrangement joins TRBV7-2 to TRBJ1-1; 9 nucleotides line up with TRBD1. This CDR3 spans 13 amino acids. V was clipped by 5 bases and J by 10 bases; unmatched bases: 8. CDR1 and CDR2 (germline): SGHTA, FQGNSA. DNA of the CDR3: TGTGCCAGCAGCACGGACAGGGGTCTTGTAGCTTTCTTT. It yields the protein CASSTDRGLVAFF.

This clonotype turned up a few times. A much larger clone differs by one base, so this may be a read error. J is TRBJ2-3 and V is TRBV7-9, with a possible D match to TRBD1 (5 bases). Germline V gene data show CDR1 as SEHNR and CDR2 as FQNEAQ (reference sequence). V was cut by 5 bases and J by 1 base, with 7 bases left in between. This CDR3 contains 13 residues. The CDR3, as DNA: TGTGCCAGCAGCATAGGGGGCACAGATACGCAGTATTTT. Its translation is CASSIGGTDTQYF.

The CDR3 loop is CASSQRRDGAKNIQYF. CDR3 DNA: TGCGCCAGCAGCCAACGCAGGGATGGCGCCAAAAACATTCAGTACTTC. This sequence joins TRBV4-1 and TRBJ2-4; possible D gene TRBD1, 5 bases. Per the germline V gene, CDR1 is MGHRA and CDR2 is YSYEKL. Deletions cut 2 bases from V and 1 base from J, with 12 bases between. The CDR3 totals 16 residues.

This clonotype was detected a few times. The chain couples TRBV5-6 to TRBJ1-4, with D uncertain. CDR3 length equals 14 residues. The V end was cut by 4 bases, the J end by 6 bases, with 13 bases between. Per the germline V gene, CDR1 is SGHDT and CDR2 is YYEEEE. In DNA, the CDR3 is TGTGCCAGCAGCAGACGATCCGGTTATGAAAAACTGTTTTTT. It encodes CASSRRSGYEKLFF.